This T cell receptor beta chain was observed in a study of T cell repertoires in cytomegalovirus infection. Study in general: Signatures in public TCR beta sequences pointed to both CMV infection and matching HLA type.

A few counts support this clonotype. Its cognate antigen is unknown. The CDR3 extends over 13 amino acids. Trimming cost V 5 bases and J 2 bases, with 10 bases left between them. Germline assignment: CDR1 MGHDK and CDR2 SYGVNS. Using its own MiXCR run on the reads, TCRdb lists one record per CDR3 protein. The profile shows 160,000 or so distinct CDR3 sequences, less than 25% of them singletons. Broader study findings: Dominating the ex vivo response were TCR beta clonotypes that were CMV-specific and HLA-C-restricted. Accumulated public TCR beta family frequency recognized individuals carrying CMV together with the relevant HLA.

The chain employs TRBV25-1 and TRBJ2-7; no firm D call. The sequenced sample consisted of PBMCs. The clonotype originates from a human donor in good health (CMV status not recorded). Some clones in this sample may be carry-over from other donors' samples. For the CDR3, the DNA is TGTGCCAGCAGTACCCCCAACGCCTACGAGCAGTACTTC. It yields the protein CASSTPNAYEQYF.